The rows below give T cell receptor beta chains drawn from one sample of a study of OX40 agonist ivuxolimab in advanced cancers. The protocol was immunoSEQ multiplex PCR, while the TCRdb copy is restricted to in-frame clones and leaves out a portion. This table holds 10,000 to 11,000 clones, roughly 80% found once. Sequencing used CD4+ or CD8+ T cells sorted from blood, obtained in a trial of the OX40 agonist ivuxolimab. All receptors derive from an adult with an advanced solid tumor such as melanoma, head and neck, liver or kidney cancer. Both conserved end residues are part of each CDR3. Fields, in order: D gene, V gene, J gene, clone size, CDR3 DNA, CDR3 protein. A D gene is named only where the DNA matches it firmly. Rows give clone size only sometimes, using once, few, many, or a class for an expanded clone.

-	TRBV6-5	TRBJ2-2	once	TGTGCCAGCAGTTACTCGTGGGGCAGGAACACCGGGGAGCTGTTTTTT	CASSYSWGRNTGELFF
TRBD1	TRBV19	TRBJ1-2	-	TGTGCCAGTAGTAACAGGGGAGACCCTAACTATGGCTACACCTTC	CASSNRGDPNYGYTF
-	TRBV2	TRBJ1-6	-	TGTGCCAGCATACTAAGTTCACCCCTCCACTTT	CASILSSPLHF
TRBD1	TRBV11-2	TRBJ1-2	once	TGTGCCAGCAGCACTCGCGCCGGGACAGCCTATGGCTACACCTTC	CASSTRAGTAYGYTF
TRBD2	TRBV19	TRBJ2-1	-	TGTGCCAGTAGTACTACTAGCGGAGATTACAATGAGCAGTTCTTC	CASSTTSGDYNEQFF
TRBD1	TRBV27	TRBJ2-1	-	TGTGCCAGCAGTTTTCTCCAGGGACAGGGTGTTCGGGAGCAGTTCTTC	CASSFLQGQGVREQFF
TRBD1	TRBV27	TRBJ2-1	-	TGTGCCAGCAGTTTTACCGGGACAGGCAACAATGAGCAGTTCTTC	CASSFTGTGNNEQFF
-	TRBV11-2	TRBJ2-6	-	TGTGCCAGCAGCTTAATCTACTCTGGGGCCAACGTCCTGACTTTC	CASSLIYSGANVLTF
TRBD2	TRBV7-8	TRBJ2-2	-	TGTGCCAGCAGCTTTGGGAGGGTTTGGGACACCGGGGAGCTGTTTTTT	CASSFGRVWDTGELFF
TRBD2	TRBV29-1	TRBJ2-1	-	TGCAGCGTTGACTATCCCGGGACTAGCGGGCAATACAATGAGCAGTTCTTC	CSVDYPGTSGQYNEQFF
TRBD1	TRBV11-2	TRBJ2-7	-	TGTGCCAGCAGCTCACCTGCAGGCAGGGGGCTCTCCTACGAGCAGTACTTC	CASSSPAGRGLSYEQYF
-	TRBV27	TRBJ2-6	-	TGTGCCAGCAGGTCCTCGGGGACTGGGGCCAACGTCCTGACTTTC	CASRSSGTGANVLTF
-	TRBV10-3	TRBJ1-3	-	TGTGCCAGCAGGGAAGGGTGGAATTCTGGAAACACCATATATTTT	CASREGWNSGNTIYF
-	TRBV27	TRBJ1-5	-	TGTGCCAGCAGTTTCGGCCCCGATCAGCCCCAGCATTTT	CASSFGPDQPQHF
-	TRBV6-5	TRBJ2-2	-	TGTGCCAGCAGTTACTCAGGGGCGGGCGGGGAGCTGTTTTTT	CASSYSGAGGELFF
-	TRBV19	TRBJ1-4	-	TGTGCCAGTAGAAACACCGTCGGAGATTGGACTAATGAAAAACTGTTTTTT	CASRNTVGDWTNEKLFF
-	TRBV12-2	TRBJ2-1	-	TGTGCCAGCAGCTCACTAGCGTCCTCCTACAATGAGCAGTTCTTC	CASSSLASSYNEQFF
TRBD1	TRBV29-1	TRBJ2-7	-	TGCAGCGGCGGACAGGGGACCGGTAGGTACTACGAGCAGTACTTC	CSGGQGTGRYYEQYF
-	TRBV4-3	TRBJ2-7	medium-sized	TGCGCCAGCAGCCAAGAACTTTCATCGGCCCCCCACGAGCAGTACTTC	CASSQELSSAPHEQYF
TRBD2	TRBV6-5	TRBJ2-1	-	TGTGCCAGCAGTTACTCAAGGTCGGGGGGCAATGAGCAGTTCTTC	CASSYSRSGGNEQFF
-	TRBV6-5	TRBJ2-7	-	TGTGCCAGCAGTTACTCGGGTAGCTCCTACGAGCAGTACTTC	CASSYSGSSYEQYF